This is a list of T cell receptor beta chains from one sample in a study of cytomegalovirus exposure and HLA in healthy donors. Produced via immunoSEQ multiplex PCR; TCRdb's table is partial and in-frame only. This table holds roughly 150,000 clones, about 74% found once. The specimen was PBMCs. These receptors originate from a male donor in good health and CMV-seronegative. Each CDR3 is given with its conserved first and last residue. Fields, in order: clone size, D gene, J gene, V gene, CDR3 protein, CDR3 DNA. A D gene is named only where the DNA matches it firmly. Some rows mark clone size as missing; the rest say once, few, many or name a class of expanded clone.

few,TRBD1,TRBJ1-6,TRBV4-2,CASSDRGSYNSPLHF,TGTGCCAGCAGCGACAGGGGCTCCTATAATTCACCCCTCCACTTT
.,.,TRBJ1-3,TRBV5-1,CASSFGSVRDTIYF,TGCGCCAGCAGCTTTGGTTCGGTGAGAGACACCATATATTTT
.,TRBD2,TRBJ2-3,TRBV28,CASSFGRRETTDTQYF,TGTGCCAGCAGTTTCGGGCGGCGGGAGACCACAGATACGCAGTATTTT
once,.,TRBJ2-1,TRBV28,CASSLQGDLVDEQFF,TGTGCCAGCAGTTTACAGGGCGACCTGGTCGATGAGCAGTTCTTC
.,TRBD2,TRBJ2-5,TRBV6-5,CASRSTSGQETQYF,TGTGCCAGCAGGTCCACTAGCGGCCAAGAGACCCAGTACTTC
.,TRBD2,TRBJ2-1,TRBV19,CASSTPSSGTSYNEQFF,TGTGCCAGTAGTACACCTTCTAGCGGAACCTCCTACAATGAGCAGTTCTTC
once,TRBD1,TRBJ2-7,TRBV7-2,CASSSRTGPNYEQYF,TGTGCCAGCAGCTCCCGGACAGGTCCAAACTACGAGCAGTACTTC
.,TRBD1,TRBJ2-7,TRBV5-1,CASSGQGAPDEQYF,TGCGCCAGCAGTGGACAGGGGGCGCCGGACGAGCAGTACTTC
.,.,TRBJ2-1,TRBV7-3,CASSLTVGGEQFF,TGTGCCAGCAGCTTAACGGTAGGCGGTGAGCAGTTCTTC
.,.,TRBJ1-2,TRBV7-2,CASSFRAGQNYGYTF,TGTGCCAGCAGCTTTAGGGCAGGGCAAAACTATGGCTACACCTTC
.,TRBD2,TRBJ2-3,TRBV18,CASSPPGGTQYF,TGTGCCAGCTCACCCCCGGGGGGTACGCAGTATTTT
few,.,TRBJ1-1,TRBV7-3,CASRIQGNTEAFF,TGTGCCAGCAGGATTCAGGGGAACACTGAAGCTTTCTTT
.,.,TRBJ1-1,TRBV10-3,CAAGVNTEAFF,TGTGCAGCAGGGGTGAACACTGAAGCTTTCTTT
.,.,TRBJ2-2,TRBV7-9,CASSDGGDTGELFF,TGTGCCAGCAGTGACGGAGGGGACACCGGGGAGCTGTTTTTT
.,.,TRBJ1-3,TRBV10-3,CAISRGFPGNTIYF,TGTGCCATCAGCAGGGGTTTCCCTGGAAACACCATATATTTT
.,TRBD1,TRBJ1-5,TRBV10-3,CAISESRQGAIGNQPQHF,TGTGCCATCAGTGAGTCGAGACAGGGGGCTATCGGCAATCAGCCCCAGCATTTT
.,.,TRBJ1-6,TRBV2,CASSGTGGSYNSPLHF,TGTGCCAGCAGTGGCACGGGGGGTTCCTATAATTCACCCCTCCACTTT
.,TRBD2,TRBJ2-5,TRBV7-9,CASSPLGASGSRETQYF,TGTGCCAGCAGCCCCCTTGGGGCTAGCGGGAGTAGGGAGACCCAGTACTTC